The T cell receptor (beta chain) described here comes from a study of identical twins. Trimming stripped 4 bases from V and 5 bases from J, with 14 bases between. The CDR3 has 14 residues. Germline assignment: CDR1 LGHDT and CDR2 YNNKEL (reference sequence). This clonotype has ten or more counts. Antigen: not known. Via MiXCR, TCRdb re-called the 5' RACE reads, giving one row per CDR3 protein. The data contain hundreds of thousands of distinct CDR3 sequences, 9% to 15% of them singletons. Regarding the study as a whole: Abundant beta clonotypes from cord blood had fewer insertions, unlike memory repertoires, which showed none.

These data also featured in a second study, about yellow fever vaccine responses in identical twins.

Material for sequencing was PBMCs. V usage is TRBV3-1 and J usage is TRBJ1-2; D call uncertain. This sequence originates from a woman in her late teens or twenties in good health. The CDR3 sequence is CASSPPSGLYGYTF. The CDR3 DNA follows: TGTGCCAGCAGCCCCCCGTCGGGGTTATATGGCTACACCTTC.